This paragraph covers one T cell receptor beta chain sequence. Antigen: not known. These data belong to a study of OX40 agonist ivuxolimab in advanced cancers. Whole-study context: Those treated in dose escalation had hepatocellular carcinoma, melanoma, renal cell cancer or head and neck cancer. General study findings and limits: Researchers did not determine the expanded peripheral T cells' antigen specificity. The study found that CD8+ T cells averaged more expanded clones than CD4+.

Using immunoSEQ multiplex PCR, the repertoire was profiled, and TCRdb retains in-frame clones only, with some absent. The sample records about 89,000 clones, just under 95% being singletons. V was cut by 0 bases and J by 3 bases, with 9 bases left in between. The CDR3 contains 14 residues. Germline values: CDR1 GTSNPN, CDR2 SVGIG (reference sequence). This receptor was obtained from an adult with an advanced solid tumor such as melanoma, head and neck, liver or kidney cancer. The sequencing used CD4+ or CD8+ T cells sorted from blood, collected in a trial of the OX40 agonist ivuxolimab. The genes are TRBV30 and TRBJ1-5; tentative D call: TRBD1 (6 bases). CDR3 protein: CAWSVQGTNQPQHF. CDR3 coding DNA: TGTGCCTGGAGTGTACAGGGCACCAATCAGCCCCAGCATTTT.